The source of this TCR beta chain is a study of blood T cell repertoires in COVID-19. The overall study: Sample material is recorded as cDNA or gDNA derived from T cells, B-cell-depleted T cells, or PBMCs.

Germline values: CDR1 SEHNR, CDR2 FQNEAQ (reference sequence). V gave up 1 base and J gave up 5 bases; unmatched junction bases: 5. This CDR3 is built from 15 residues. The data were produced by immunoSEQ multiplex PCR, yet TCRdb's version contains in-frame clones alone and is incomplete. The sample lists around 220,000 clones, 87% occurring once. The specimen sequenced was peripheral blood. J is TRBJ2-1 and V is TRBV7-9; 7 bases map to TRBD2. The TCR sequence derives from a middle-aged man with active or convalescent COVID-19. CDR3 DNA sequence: TGTGCCAGCAGCTTAGGGGCTAGCGGTGACAATGAGCAGTTCTTC. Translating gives CASSLGASGDNEQFF. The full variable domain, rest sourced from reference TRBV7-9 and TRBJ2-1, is DTGVSQNPRHKITKRGQNVTFRCDPISEHNRLYWYRQTLGQGPEFLTYFQNEAQLEKSRLLSDRFSAERPKGSFSTLEIQRTEQGDSAMYLCASSLGASGDNEQFFGPGTRLTVL.